This paragraph reports one T cell receptor (beta chain). This clone was recorded once. No cognate antigen has been identified for it. Base quality data are lacking; no much larger clone is found one base away. The data belong to a study of OX40 agonist ivuxolimab in advanced cancers. Study-level background: Ivuxolimab was a fully human IgG2 agonistic monoclonal antibody targeting the costimulatory receptor OX40 (CD134). The monotherapy dose-escalation portion (N ≈ 57 patients) of the phase I ivuxolimab trial is reported in the paper. In the dose-escalation cohort, 82.7% of patients were male, and the mean age was roughly 60 years with a range of roughly 23 to 79. Intravenous ivuxolimab was administered to patients every 2 weeks at six dose levels: 0.01, 0.1, 0.3, 1.5, 3 and 10 mg/kg. Patients were allowed to have had prior anti-PD-1, anti-PD-L1 or anti-CTLA-4 therapy, and more than 30% of the dose-escalation patients had previously received checkpoint inhibitors. Partial responses occurred in three dose-escalation patients: two with cutaneous melanoma and one with hepatocellular carcinoma. Peripheral TCRbeta sequencing was intended to test whether TCR sequence diversity was altered and clonal T-cell expansion was caused by ivuxolimab. Among the roughly 54 dose-escalation patients, about 20 had hepatocellular carcinoma, roughly 15 melanoma, 9 renal cell carcinoma and 9 head and neck cancer. General conclusions and limits of the study: At doses of 0.1 to 3.0 mg/kg, clonal expansion of both CD4+ and CD8+ blood T cells was observed from baseline to week 6. Antigen specificity was not determined for the clonally expanded peripheral T cells. In the 0.1-3.0 mg/kg groups, partial responders were among the patients with the lowest normalized peripheral clonal expansion, particularly in CD8+ T cells. Low levels of normalized T-cell clonal expansion were also seen in some patients who did not respond. After ivuxolimab, more expanded clones were found on average in CD8+ T cells than in CD4+ T cells.

The trial excluded patients who had a history of autoimmune disease or were on systemic immunosuppression. In every dose cohort, peripheral blood was drawn for TCR sequencing at baseline, cycle 4 day 1, and cycle 7 day 1. Samples came from an open-label, multicenter, first-in-human phase I dose-escalation trial of ivuxolimab. Adults with locally advanced or metastatic head and neck squamous cell, hepatocellular, melanoma or renal cell carcinoma were enrolled in the trial. Before TCR sequencing, CD4+ T cells and CD8+ T cells were sorted from peripheral blood as separate populations. Genomic DNA was isolated from the sorted cells so that the TCRbeta CDR3 region could be sequenced. The immunoSEQ Assay was used for sequencing of TCRbeta CDR3 regions. TCRdb took this table from immuneACCESS and kept in-frame rearrangements with V and J called. Such tables lack part of the clones; where checked against another copy, unresolved V genes explain under half of the gap, and the rest is unexplained. This sample is represented by about 43,000 clones; 70% to 90% of them were singletons. The ten largest clones add up to approximately 11% of the sample.

The CDR3 runs 12 amino acids, cysteine and phenylalanine included. CDR3 DNA only is kept here, 36 bases in frame from base 1. The germline V gene (reference sequence) gives CDR1 as MNHEY and CDR2 as SMNVEV. V lost 8 bases and J lost 7 bases; the stretch between them is 15 bases long. The V and J segments used are TRBV27 and TRBJ2-7; tentative D gene TRBD1, with 6 bases matching. The specimen was CD4+ or CD8+ T cells sorted from blood, collected in a trial of the OX40 agonist ivuxolimab. The receptor was isolated from an adult with an advanced solid tumor such as melanoma, head and neck, liver or kidney cancer. The nucleotides read TGTGCCAGCGGCTCACAGGGTTGGGAGCAGTACTTC. This is translated as CASGSQGWEQYF.